This T cell receptor (beta chain) was sequenced in a study of cytomegalovirus exposure and HLA in healthy donors. Study-level findings and limits: Being productive about 87% or about 30% of the time was typical of most TCR beta V segments in an earlier analysis. In a later analysis, V- and J-gene trimming of beta chains associated with a DCLRE1C missense variant, replicated independently. Some segments of the V type, notably TRBV6-2 and TRBV6-3, were excluded as indistinguishable.

Concerning this clone: Its antigen is still unknown.

Primers included in the PCR were 60 Vbeta and 13 Jbeta primers. Clones were read by immunoSEQ multiplex PCR, and TCRdb kept only the in-frame ones, dropping some. The sample yields approximately 110,000 clones, roughly 80% seen once. Germline V gives CDR1 SGHNT, CDR2 YENEEA. This CDR3 region has 14 residues. Trimming cost V 5 bases and J 2 bases, with 12 bases left between them. V and J are TRBV11-3 and TRBJ2-5; possibly TRBD1 for D (5 bases). The specimen was PBMCs. The receptor was derived from a woman aged 35 to 49 in good health and CMV-seropositive. CDR3 in DNA: TGTGCCAGCAGCCCAGGCCAGGGACAAGAGACCCAGTACTTC. Translated, it gives CASSPGQGQETQYF.